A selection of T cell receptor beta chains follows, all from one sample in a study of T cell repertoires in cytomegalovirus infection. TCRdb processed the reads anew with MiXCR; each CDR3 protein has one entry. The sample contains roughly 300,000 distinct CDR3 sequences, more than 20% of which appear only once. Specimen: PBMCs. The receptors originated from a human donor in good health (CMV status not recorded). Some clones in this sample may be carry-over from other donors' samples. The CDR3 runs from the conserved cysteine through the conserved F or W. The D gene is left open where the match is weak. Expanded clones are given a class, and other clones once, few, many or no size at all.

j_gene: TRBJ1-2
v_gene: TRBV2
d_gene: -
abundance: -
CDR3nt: TGTGCCAGTGCAGACAGAGACTATGGCTACACCTTC
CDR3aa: CASADRDYGYTF

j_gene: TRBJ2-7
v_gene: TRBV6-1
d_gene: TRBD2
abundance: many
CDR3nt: TGTGCCAGCAGTGTGGGACTAGCGGTCTCCTACGAGCAGTACTTC
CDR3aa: CASSVGLAVSYEQYF

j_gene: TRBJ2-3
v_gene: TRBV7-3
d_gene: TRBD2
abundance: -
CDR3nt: TGTGCCAGCAGCCCACTAGCGGGGCCCACAGATACGCAGTATTTT
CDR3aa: CASSPLAGPTDTQYF

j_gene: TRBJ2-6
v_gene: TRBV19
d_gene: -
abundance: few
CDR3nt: TGTGCCAGTAGTACCTCTGGGGCCAACGTCCTGACTTTC
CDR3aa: CASSTSGANVLTF

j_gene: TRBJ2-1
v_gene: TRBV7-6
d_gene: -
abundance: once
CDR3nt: TGTGCCAGCAGCTTAGCTCGTAACTCCCCCCGGGATGAGCAGTTCTTC
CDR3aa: CASSLARNSPRDEQFF

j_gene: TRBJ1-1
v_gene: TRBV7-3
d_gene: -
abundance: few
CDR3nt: TGTGCCAGCAGCTTATTGGGGATAAACACTGAAGCTTTCTTT
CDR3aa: CASSLLGINTEAFF

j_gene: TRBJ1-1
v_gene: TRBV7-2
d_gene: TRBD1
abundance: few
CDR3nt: TGTGCCAGCAGCTTGTCAGGGGGCGGGTGGACTGAAGCTTTCTTT
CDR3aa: CASSLSGGGWTEAFF

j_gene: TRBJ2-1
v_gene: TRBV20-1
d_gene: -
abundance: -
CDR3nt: TGCAGTGCTAGAGAGGGAAAAAAGGAGCAGTTCTTC
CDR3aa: CSAREGKKEQFF

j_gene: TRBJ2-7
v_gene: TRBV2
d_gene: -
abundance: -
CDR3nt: TGTGCCAGCAGTGAATGGGGCAGCTCCTACGAGCAGTACTTC
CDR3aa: CASSEWGSSYEQYF

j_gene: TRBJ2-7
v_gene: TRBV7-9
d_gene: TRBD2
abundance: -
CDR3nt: TGTGCCAGCAGGAACACGGGGACGACTAGCGGGACTTCCTACGAGCAGTACTTC
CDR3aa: CASRNTGTTSGTSYEQYF

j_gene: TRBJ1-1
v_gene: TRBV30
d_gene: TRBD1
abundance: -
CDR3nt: TGTGCCTGGAGTGTCGGGACAGCCGCTGAAGCTTTCTTT
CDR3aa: CAWSVGTAAEAFF

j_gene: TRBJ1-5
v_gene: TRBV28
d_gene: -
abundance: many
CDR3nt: TGTGCCAGCACTCTAATGGGGGCTTTTAGCAATCAGCCCCAGCATTTT
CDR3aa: CASTLMGAFSNQPQHF

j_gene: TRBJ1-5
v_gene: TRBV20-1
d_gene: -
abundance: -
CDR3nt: TGCAGTGCTGCCGTTTGGGAGTATAGCAATCAGCCCCAGCATTTT
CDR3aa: CSAAVWEYSNQPQHF

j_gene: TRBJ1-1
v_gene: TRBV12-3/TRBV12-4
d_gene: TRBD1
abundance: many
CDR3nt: TGTGCCAGCAGTTACAGGGGTGACACTGAAGCTTTCTTT
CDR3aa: CASSYRGDTEAFF

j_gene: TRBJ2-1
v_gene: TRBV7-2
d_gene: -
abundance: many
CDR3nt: TGTGCCAGCAGCTTCATTTCGGGGGAGCAGTTCTTC
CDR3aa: CASSFISGEQFF

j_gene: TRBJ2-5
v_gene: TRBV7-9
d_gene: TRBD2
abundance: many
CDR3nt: TGTGCCAGCAGCTTAGGAGCGGGAACAGTACAAGAGACCCAGTACTTC
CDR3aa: CASSLGAGTVQETQYF

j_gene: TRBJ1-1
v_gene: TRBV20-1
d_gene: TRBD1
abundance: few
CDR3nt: TGCAGTGCTGTACCGGGACAGGGACACACTGAAGCTTTCTTT
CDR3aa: CSAVPGQGHTEAFF

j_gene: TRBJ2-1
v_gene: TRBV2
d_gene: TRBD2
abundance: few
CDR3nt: TGTGCCAGCAGTGAATGGGCGGGGGTAGTGAATGAGCAGTTCTTC
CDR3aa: CASSEWAGVVNEQFF

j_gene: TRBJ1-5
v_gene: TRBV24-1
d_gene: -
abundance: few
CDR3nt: TGTGCCACCAGTGATTTTGATAGCAATCAGCCCCAGCATTTT
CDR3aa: CATSDFDSNQPQHF

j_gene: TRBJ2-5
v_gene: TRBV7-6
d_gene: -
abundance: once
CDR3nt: TGTACCAGCAGCCAGGTCGGCCGGCAAGAGACCCAGTACTTC
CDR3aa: CTSSQVGRQETQYF

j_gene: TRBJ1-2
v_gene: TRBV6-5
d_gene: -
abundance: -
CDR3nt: TGTGCCAGCAGTTACGATGGGACGGTGCCGTGGGCTAACTATGGCTACACCTTC
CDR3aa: CASSYDGTVPWANYGYTF

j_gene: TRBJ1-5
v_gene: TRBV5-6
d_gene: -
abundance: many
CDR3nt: TGTGCCAGCAGGCCTCCGGGGAGGAGCAATCAGCCCCAGCATTTT
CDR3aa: CASRPPGRSNQPQHF

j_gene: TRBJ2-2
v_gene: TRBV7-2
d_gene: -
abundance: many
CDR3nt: TGTGCCAGCACCACATCCCCGACAGCGGTAAACACCGGGGAGCTGTTTTTT
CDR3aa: CASTTSPTAVNTGELFF

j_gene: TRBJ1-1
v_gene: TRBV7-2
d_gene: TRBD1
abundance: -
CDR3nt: TGTGCCAGCAGGGTGACAGGGGCTACTGAAGCTTTCTTT
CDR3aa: CASRVTGATEAFF

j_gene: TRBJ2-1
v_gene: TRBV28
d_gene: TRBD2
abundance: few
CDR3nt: TGTGCCAGCACCTCGGGAACGGGAGGGTCCTACAATGAGCAGTTCTTC
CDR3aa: CASTSGTGGSYNEQFF

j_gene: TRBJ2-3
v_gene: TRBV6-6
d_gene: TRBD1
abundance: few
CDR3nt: TGTGCCAGCAGAATGACAGGGATCGGTGCAGATACGCAGTATTTT
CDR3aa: CASRMTGIGADTQYF

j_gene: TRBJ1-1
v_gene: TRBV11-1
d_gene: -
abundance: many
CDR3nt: TGTGCCAGCAGCTTAATCCAGCACACTGAAGCTTTCTTT
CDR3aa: CASSLIQHTEAFF

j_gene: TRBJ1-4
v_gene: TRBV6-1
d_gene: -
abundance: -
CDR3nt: TGTGCCAGTGATGAGGGGGCAACTAATGAAAAACTGTTTTTT
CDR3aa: CASDEGATNEKLFF

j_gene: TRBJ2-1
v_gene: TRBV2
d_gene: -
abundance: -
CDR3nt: TGTGCCAGCAGTGTGACCCCGCGCGGAGATAGGTTCTTC
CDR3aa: CASSVTPRGDRFF

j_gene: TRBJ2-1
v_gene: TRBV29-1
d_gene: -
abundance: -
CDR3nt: TGCAGCGTTGGCAGCGATGAGCAGTTCTTC
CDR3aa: CSVGSDEQFF

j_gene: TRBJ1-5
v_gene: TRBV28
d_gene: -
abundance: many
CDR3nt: TGTGCCAGCAGTATGGGATATAGCAATCAGCCCCAGCATTTT
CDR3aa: CASSMGYSNQPQHF

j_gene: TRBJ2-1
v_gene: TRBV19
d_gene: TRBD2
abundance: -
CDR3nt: TGTGCCAGTAGTACCTTCGGGACTAGCGGTAAGCAGTTCTTC
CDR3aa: CASSTFGTSGKQFF

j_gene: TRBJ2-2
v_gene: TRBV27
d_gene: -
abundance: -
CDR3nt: TGTGCCAGCGGTTTCCGCCCCGCCGGGGAGCTGTTTTTT
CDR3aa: CASGFRPAGELFF

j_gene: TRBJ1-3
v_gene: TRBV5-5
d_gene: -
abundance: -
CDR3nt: TGTGCCAGCAGCGAAAATGGAAACACCATATATTTT
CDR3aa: CASSENGNTIYF

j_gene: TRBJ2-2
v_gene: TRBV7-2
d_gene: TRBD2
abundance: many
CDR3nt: TGTGCCAGCAGCTTATACGGGAGGGCCGCCGGGGAGCTGTTTTTT
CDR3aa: CASSLYGRAAGELFF

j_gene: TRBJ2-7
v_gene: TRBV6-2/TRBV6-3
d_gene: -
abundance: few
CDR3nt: TGTGCCAGCAGTTACACCCCGGCACACGTTGTCTACGAGCAGTACTTC
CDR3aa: CASSYTPAHVVYEQYF

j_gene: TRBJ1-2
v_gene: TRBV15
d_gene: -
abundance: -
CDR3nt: TGTGCCACCAGCCCGGGGGGGGACTATGGCTACACCTTC
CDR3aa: CATSPGGDYGYTF

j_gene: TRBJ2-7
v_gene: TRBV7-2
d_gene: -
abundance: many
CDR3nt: TGTGCCAGCAGCTTAGGCCCGGCTAGCAGCGAGCAGTACTTC
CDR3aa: CASSLGPASSEQYF

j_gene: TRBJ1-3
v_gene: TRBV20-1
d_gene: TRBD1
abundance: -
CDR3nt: TGCAGTGCGATGCGACAGGGGGCGGGGGACACCATATATTTT
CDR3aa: CSAMRQGAGDTIYF

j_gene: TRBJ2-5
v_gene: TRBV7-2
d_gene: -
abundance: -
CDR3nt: TGTGCCAGCAGCCGTCGAAAGGGTCAAGAGACCCAGTACTTC
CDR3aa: CASSRRKGQETQYF

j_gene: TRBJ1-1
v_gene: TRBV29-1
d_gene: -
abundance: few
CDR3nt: TGCAGCGTCGAACAGGGGAACACTGAAGCTTTCTTT
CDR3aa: CSVEQGNTEAFF

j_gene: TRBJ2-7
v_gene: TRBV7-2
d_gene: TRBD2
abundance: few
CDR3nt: TGTGCCAGCAGCTTAGGCACTCTCCGGAGCGGGGGTGAGCAGTACTTC
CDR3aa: CASSLGTLRSGGEQYF

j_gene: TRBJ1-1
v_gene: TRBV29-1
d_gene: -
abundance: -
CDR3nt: TGCAGCGTCCTCCCCTCCACTCCAGGCACTGAAGCTTTCTTT
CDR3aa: CSVLPSTPGTEAFF

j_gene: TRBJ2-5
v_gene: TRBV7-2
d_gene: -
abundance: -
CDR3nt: TGTGCCAGCAGCTTAATCCGGAGCGGTAGGGAGACCCAGTACTTC
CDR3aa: CASSLIRSGRETQYF

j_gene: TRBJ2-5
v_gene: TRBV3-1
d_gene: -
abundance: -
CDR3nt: TGTGCCAGCAGCCAAGATTGGAGGGGCCAAGAGACCCAGTACTTC
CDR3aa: CASSQDWRGQETQYF

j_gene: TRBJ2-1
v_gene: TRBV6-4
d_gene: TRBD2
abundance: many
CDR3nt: TGTGCCAGCAGTGAATCCAGCGGGAGTTTCGATGAGCAGTTCTTC
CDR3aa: CASSESSGSFDEQFF

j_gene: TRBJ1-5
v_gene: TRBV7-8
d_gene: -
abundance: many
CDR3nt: TGTGCCAGCAGCTTAGCTGCAATTATGCAGGGCAATCAGCCCCAGCATTTT
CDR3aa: CASSLAAIMQGNQPQHF

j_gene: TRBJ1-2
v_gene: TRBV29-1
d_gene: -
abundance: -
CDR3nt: TGCAGCGTTGGACAGCGACATAACTATGGCTACACCTTC
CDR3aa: CSVGQRHNYGYTF

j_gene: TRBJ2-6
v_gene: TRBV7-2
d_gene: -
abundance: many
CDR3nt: TGTGCCAGCAGCTCCGAGGGGACTGGGGCCAACGTCCTGACTTTC
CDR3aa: CASSSEGTGANVLTF

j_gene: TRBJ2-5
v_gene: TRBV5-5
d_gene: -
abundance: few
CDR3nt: TGTGCCAGCAGCTTTGTGGGGCCGGAGACCCAGTACTTC
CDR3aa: CASSFVGPETQYF

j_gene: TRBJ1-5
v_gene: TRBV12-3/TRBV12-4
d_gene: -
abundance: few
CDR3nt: TGTGCCAGCAGTTTAGATTCGGGGATCGCAGGGCCCCAGCATTTT
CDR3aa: CASSLDSGIAGPQHF

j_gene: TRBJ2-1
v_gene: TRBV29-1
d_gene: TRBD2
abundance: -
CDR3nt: TGCAGCGGGGAGGGAGGAGACAATGAGCAGTTCTTC
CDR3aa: CSGEGGDNEQFF